This T cell receptor beta chain was recorded in a study of PD-1 blockade in classical Hodgkin lymphoma. Sequencing was performed with immunoSEQ multiplex PCR; in TCRdb, only in-frame clones are kept and a portion is missing. The sample has around 26,000 clones; less than 95% are singletons. Concerning this clone itself: What it binds is not known.

Study-level points and caveats: Relapsed/refractory patients reportedly had the lowest baseline TCR diversity, below newly diagnosed patients, who were below healthy donors.

Time point described: newly diagnosed, previously untreated cHL patient sample. With magnetic negative selection, CD4+ T cells were purified from PBMCs that had been thawed. The length of the CDR3 is 15 residues. Trimming pared 4 bases from V and 4 bases from J, leaving 18 bases between. Germline CDR1 is SQVTM and CDR2 is ANQGSEA. The TCR comes from a human donor with classical Hodgkin lymphoma. Sequenced sample: CD4+ T cells from blood. This chain joins TRBV29-1 and TRBJ2-3; tentatively, D is TRBD1 (5 bases). The DNA for the CDR3 is TGCAGCGTTGGGCCCCCTTTTACCAGGGCAGATACGCAGTATTTT. Its protein product is CSVGPPFTRADTQYF.